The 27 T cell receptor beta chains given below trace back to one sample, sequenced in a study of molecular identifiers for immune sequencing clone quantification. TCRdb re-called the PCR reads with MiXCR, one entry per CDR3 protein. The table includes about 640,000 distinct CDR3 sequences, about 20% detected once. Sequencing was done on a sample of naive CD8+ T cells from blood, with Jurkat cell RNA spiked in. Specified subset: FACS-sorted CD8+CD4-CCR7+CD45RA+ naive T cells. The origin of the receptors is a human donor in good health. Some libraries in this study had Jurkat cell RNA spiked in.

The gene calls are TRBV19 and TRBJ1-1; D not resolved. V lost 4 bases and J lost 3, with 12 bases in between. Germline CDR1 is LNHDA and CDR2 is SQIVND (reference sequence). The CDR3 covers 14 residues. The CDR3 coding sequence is TGTGCCAGTAGTACAGTCCGAGCCCACACTGAAGCTTTCTTT. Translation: CASSTVRAHTEAFF.

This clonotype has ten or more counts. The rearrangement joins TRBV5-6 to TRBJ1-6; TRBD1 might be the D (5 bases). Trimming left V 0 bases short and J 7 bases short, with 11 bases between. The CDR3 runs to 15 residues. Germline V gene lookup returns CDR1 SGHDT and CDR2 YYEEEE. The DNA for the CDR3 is TGTGCCAGCAGCTTGGTCAGGGCTCCGAATTCACCCCTCCACTTT. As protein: CASSLVRAPNSPLHF.

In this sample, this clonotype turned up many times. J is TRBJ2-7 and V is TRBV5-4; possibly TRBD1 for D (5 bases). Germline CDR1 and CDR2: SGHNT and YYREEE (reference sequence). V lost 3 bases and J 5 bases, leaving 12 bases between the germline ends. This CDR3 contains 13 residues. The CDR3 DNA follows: TGTGCCAGCAGCTCTCAAGGGGTCCACGAGCAGTACTTC. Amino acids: CASSSQGVHEQYF.

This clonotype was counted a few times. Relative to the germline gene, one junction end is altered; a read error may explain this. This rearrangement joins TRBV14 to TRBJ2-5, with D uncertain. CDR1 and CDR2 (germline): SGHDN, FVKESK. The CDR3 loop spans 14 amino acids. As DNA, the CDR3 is TGTGCCAGCAGCCAAGATTATCTCGGAGAGGCCCAGTACTTC. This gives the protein CASSQDYLGEAQYF.

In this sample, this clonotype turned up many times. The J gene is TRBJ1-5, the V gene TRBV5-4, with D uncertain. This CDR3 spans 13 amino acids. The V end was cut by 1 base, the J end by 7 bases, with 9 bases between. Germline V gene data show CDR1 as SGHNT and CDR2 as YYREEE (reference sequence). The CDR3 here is CASSLMGQQPQHF. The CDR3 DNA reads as TGTGCCAGCAGCTTGATGGGTCAGCAGCCCCAGCATTTT.

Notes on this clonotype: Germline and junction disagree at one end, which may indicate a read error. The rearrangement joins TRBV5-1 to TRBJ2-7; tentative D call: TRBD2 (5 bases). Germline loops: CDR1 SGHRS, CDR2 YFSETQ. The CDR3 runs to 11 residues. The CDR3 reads CASSLDYVQYF. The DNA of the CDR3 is TGCGCCAGCAGCCTCGACTACGTGCAGTACTTC.

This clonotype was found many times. The CDR3 region has the DNA TGTGCCAGCCACAGTTTGGCAGGGTTTCAGCCCCAGCATTTT. It specifies CASHSLAGFQPQHF. The chain is built from TRBV28 and TRBJ1-5; D perhaps matches TRBD1 (5 bases). Trimming took 8 bases from V and 6 from J, leaving 17 bases between them. This CDR3 contains 14 residues. Looked up from germline, CDR1 is MDHEN and CDR2 is SYDVKM. Variable domain in full (rest from reference TRBV28 and TRBJ1-5): DVKVTQSSRYLVKRTGEKVFLECVQDMDHENMFWYRQDPGLGLRLIYFSYDVKMKEKGDIPEGYSVSREKKERFSLILESASTNQTSMYLCASHSLAGFQPQHFGDGTRLSIL.

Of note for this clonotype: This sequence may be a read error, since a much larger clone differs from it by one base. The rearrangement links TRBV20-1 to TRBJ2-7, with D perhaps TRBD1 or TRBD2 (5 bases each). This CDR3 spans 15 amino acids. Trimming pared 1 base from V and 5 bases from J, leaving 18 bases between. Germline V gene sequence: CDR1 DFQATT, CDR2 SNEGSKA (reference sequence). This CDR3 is CSARGYGATAHEQYF. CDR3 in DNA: TGCAGTGCTAGAGGGTACGGGGCAACAGCCCACGAGCAGTACTTC.

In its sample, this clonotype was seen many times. CDR3 amino acids: CSVSDRTEAFF. As DNA, the CDR3 is TGCAGCGTTTCGGACCGCACTGAAGCTTTCTTT. The chain links TRBV29-1 to TRBJ1-1; the D is unclear. Trimming took off 5 bases at V and 4 bases at J, with 8 bases between the two ends. CDR1 and CDR2 from the germline V gene are SQVTM and ANQGSEA. The CDR3 is 11 amino acids. The full variable domain, with the rest looked up from reference TRBV29-1 and TRBJ1-1, is SAVISQKPSRDICQRGTSLTIQCQVDSQVTMMFWYRQQPGQSLTLIATANQGSEATYESGFVIDKFPISRPNLTFSTLTVSNMSPEDSSIYLCSVSDRTEAFFGQGTRLTVV.

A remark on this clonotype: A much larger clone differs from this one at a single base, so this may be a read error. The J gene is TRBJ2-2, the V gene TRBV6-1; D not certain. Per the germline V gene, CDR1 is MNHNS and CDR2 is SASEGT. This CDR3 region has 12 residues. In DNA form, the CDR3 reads TGTGCCAGCAGGGTCTTCACCAGGGAGCTGTTTTTT. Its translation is CASRVFTRELFF.

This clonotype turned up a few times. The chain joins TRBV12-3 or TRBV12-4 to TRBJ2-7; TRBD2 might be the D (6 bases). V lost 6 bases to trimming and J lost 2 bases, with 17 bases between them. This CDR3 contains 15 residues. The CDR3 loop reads CASSSGGLFTYEQYF. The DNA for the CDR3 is TGTGCCAGCAGCTCTGGGGGACTGTTCACCTACGAGCAGTACTTC.

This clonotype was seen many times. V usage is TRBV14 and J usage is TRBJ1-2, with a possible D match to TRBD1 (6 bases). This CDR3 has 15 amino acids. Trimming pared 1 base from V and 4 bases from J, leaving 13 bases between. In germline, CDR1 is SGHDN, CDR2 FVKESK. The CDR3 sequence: CASSQAGGRAYGYTF. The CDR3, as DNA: TGTGCCAGCAGCCAAGCCGGGGGCCGCGCCTATGGCTACACCTTC.

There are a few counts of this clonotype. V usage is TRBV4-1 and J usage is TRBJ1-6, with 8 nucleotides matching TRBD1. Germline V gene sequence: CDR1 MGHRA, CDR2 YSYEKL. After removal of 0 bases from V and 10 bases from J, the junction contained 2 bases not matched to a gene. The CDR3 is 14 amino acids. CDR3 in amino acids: CASSQEAGGSPLHF. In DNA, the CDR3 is TGCGCCAGCAGCCAAGAGGCAGGGGGCTCACCCCTCCACTTT.

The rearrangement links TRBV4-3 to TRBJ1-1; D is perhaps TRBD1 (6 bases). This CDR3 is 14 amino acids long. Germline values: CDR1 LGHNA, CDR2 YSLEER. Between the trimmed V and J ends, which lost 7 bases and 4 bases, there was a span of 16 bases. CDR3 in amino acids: CASTRTRGATEAFF. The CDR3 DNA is TGCGCCAGCACCCGGACGCGGGGGGCCACTGAAGCTTTCTTT.

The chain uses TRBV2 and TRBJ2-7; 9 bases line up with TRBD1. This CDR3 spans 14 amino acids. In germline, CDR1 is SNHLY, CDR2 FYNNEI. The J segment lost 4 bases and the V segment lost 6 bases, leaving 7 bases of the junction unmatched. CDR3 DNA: TGTGCCAGCAGCGGACAGGGGAAGAAATACGAGCAGTACTTC. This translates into CASSGQGKKYEQYF.

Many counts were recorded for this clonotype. CDR3 in DNA: TGCAGTGCTAGAGATTCAGGTTCTGGCTACACCTTC. It translates to CSARDSGSGYTF. The chain couples TRBV20-1 to TRBJ1-2; D not certain. Germline values: CDR1 DFQATT, CDR2 SNEGSKA (reference sequence). The CDR3 covers 12 residues. With 0 bases removed from V and 7 bases from J, the gap between germline ends came to 9 bases.

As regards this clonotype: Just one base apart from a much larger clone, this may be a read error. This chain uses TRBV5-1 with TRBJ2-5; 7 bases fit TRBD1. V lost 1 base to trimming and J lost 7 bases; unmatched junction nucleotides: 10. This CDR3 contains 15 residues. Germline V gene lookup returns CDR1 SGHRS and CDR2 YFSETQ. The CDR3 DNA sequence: TGCGCCAGCAGCTTGCACCGACAGGGTGTAGGGACCCAGTACTTC. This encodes CASSLHRQGVGTQYF.

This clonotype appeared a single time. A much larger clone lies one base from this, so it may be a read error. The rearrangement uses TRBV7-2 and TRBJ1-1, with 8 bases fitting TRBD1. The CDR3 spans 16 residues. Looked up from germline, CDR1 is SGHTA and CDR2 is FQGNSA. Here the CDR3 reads CASRQIGQGMNTEALF. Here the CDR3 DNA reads TGTGCCAGCAGACAAATCGGACAGGGAATGAACACTGAAGCTCTCTTT. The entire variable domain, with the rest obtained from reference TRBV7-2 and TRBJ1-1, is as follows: GAGVSQSPSNKVTEKGKDVELRCDPISGHTALYWYRQSLGQGLEFLIYFQGNSAPDKSGLPSDRFSAERTGGSVSTLTIQRTQQEDSAVYLCASRQIGQGMNTEALFGQGTRLTVV.

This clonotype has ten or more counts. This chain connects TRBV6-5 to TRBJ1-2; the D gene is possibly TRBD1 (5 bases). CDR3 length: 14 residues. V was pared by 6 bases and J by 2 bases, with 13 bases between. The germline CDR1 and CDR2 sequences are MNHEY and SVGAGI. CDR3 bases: TGTGCCAGCAGCCCCCTCTCAGGGAACTATGGCTACACCTTC. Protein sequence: CASSPLSGNYGYTF.

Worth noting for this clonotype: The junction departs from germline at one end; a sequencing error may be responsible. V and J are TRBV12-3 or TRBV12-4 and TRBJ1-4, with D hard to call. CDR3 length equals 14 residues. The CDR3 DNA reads TGTGCCAGCAGTGTGAAGTCTTTTAATGGAAAACTGTTTTTT. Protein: CASSVKSFNGKLFF.

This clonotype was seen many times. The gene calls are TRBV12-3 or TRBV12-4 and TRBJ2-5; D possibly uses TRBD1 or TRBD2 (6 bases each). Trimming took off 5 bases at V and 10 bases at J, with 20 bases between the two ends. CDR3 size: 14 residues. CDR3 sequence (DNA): TGTGCCAGCAGTCTGGGGGGCCCTAGGGGTGTCCAGTACTTC. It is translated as CASSLGGPRGVQYF.

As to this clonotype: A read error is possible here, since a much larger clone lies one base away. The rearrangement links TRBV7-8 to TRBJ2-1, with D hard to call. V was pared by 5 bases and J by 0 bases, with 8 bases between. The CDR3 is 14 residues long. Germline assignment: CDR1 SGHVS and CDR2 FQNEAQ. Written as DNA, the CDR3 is TGTGCCAGCAGCACGACCGGCTCCTACAATGAGCAGTTCTTC. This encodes CASSTTGSYNEQFF.

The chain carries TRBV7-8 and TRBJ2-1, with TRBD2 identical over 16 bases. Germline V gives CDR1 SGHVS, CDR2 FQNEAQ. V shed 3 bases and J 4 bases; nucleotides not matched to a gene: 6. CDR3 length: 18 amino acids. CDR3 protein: CASSLGTSGGAGYNEQFF. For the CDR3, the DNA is TGTGCCAGCAGCTTGGGGACTAGCGGGGGGGCGGGGTACAATGAGCAGTTCTTC.

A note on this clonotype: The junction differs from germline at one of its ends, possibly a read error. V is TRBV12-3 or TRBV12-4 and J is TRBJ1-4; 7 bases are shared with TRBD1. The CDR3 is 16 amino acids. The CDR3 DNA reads TGTGCCAGCAGTCCCTCTCGACAGGGTAGTGATGAAAAACTGGTTTTT. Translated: CASSPSRQGSDEKLVF.

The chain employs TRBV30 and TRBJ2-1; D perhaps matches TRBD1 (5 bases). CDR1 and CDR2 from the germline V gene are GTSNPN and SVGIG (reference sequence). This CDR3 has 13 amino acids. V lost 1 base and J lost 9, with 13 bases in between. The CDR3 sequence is CAWSDGRAVEQFF. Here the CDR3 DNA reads TGTGCCTGGAGTGATGGCAGGGCGGTTGAGCAGTTCTTC.

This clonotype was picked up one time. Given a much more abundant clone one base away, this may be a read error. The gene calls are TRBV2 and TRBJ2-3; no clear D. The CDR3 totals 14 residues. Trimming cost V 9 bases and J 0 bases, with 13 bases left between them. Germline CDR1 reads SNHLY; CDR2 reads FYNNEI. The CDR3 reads CASPPGGSTDTQYF. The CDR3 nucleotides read TGTGCCAGTCCTCCTGGCGGAAGCACAGATACGCAGTATTTT. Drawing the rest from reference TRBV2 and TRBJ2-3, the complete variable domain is EPEVTQTPSHQVTQMGQEVILRCVPISNHLYFYWYRQILGQKVEFLVSFYNNEISEKSEIFDDQFSVERPDGSNFTLKIRSTKLEDSAMYFCASPPGGSTDTQYFGPGTRLTVL.

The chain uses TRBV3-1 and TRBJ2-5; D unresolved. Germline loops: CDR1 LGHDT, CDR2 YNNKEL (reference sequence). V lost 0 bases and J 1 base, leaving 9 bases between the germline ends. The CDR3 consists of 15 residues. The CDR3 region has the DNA TGTGCCAGCAGCCAAGAGGTCAGGCGCCAAGAGACCCAGTACTTC. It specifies CASSQEVRRQETQYF.